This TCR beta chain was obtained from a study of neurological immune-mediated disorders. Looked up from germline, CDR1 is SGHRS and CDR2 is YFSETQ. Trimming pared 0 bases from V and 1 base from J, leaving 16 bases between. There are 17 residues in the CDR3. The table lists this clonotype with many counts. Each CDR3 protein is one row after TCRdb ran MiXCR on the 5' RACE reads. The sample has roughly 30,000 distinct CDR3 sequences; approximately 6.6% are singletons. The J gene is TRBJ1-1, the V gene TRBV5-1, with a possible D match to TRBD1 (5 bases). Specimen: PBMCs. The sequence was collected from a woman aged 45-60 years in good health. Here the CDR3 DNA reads TGCGCCAGCAGCTTGGTAGGCGGGGCCCTCCGGAACACTGAAGCTTTCTTT. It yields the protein CASSLVGGALRNTEAFF.